Each of the 15 T cell receptor beta chains below was sequenced from the same sample in a study of blood T cells in healthy people across ages. Primed by a sample-barcoded 5' primer and a J-beta primer mix, a second PCR proceeded for 7 to 11 cycles. A single record per CDR3 protein comes from TCRdb applying MiXCR to the 5' RACE reads. Among 600,000 to 1,000,000 distinct CDR3 sequences, roughly 60% were seen once, and the ten largest hold 20% to 25%. Sample: blood. The origin of the receptors is a man under 40 in good health.

The rearrangement links TRBV7-9 to TRBJ2-1, with D possibly TRBD2 on 5 matching bases. The germline gives CDR1 SEHNR, CDR2 FQNEAQ (reference sequence). The germline V and J ends were trimmed by 1 base and 13 bases, with 14 bases remaining between them. The CDR3 covers 13 residues. The CDR3: CASSLVGGAAQFF. In DNA form, the CDR3 reads TGTGCCAGCAGCTTAGTTGGCGGAGCGGCCCAGTTCTTC.

This clonotype was recorded only once. The rearrangement uses TRBV9 and TRBJ2-3; D is ambiguous. The germline gives CDR1 SGDLS, CDR2 YYNGEE. The ends were cut back, 6 bases at V and 1 base at J, with 6 bases in the middle. The CDR3 has 12 amino acids. CDR3 protein: CASTDGTDTQYF. The CDR3, as DNA: TGTGCCAGCACCGATGGCACAGATACGCAGTATTTT.

This clonotype was seen a few times. A much larger clone lies one base from this, so it may be a read error. The rearrangement joins TRBV6-2 or TRBV6-3 to TRBJ2-5, with 11 bases that match TRBD1. The CDR3 is 15 residues long. Germline lookup yields CDR1 MNHEY and CDR2 SVGEGT. Trimming removed 4 bases from V and 11 bases from J; junction bases left unmatched: 12. This CDR3 is CASSWPGQGVHEQYF. CDR3 in DNA: TGTGCCAGCAGTTGGCCGGGACAGGGGGTCCATGAGCAGTACTTC.

The chain couples TRBV20-1 to TRBJ1-1; D remains ambiguous. The CDR3 runs 12 residues. The germline V gene encodes CDR1 DFQATT and CDR2 SNEGSKA (reference sequence). V lost 2 bases, J lost 1 base, and 5 bases lay in between. CDR3: CSARNPNTEAFF. The CDR3 DNA reads TGCAGTGCTAGAAATCCGAACACTGAAGCTTTCTTT.

The gene calls are TRBV28 and TRBJ2-3, with D tentatively TRBD1 or TRBD2 (5 bases each). V was cut by 8 bases and J by 2 bases, with 11 bases left in between. The CDR3 length is 13 residues. The germline V gene has CDR1 MDHEN and CDR2 SYDVKM. CDR3 residues: CASGSGTTDTQYF. The DNA for the CDR3 is TGTGCCAGCGGGTCAGGGACCACAGATACGCAGTATTTT. The variable domain in full, completed from reference TRBV28 and TRBJ2-3, reads DVKVTQSSRYLVKRTGEKVFLECVQDMDHENMFWYRQDPGLGLRLIYFSYDVKMKEKGDIPEGYSVSREKKERFSLILESASTNQTSMYLCASGSGTTDTQYFGPGTRLTVL.

This clonotype showed up just once. The chain links TRBV20-1 to TRBJ1-6; unclear D gene. V lost 3 bases and J 9 bases, leaving 9 bases between the germline ends. In germline, CDR1 is DFQATT, CDR2 SNEGSKA (reference sequence). The CDR3 sequence is 12 residues long. The chain's CDR3 is CSAREWGSPLHF. CDR3 sequence (DNA): TGCAGTGCTAGGGAATGGGGTTCACCCCTCCACTTT.

J is TRBJ2-5 and V is TRBV4-1; D call uncertain. This CDR3 has 15 amino acids. CDR1 is MGHRA and CDR2 is YSYEKL in the germline V gene. V was shortened by 1 base and J by 2 bases, with 11 bases between the two germline ends. The CDR3 loop is CASSQGRRFQETQYF. CDR3 DNA sequence: TGCGCCAGCAGCCAAGGGAGACGGTTTCAAGAGACCCAGTACTTC.

The chain couples TRBV20-1 to TRBJ1-2; 8 bases are shared with TRBD1. The CDR3 loop spans 14 amino acids. Per the germline V gene, CDR1 is DFQATT and CDR2 is SNEGSKA (reference sequence). After removal of 6 bases from V and 0 bases from J, the junction contained 6 bases not matched to a gene. The CDR3 is CSATGVPSNYGYTF. The CDR3 DNA follows: TGCAGTGCGACAGGGGTCCCCTCTAACTATGGCTACACCTTC.

This chain connects TRBV21-1 to TRBJ2-1; TRBD1, as called in the table, went unchecked against the DNA. TRBV21-1 is a known pseudogene. This CDR3 comprises 18 residues. CDR3 in DNA: TGTGCCAGCAGCCGACCGAGCGCGGACACGAACCAAGAGGTAGAGCAGTTCTTC. This gives the protein CASSRPSADTNQEVEQFF.

This sequence joins TRBV12-3 or TRBV12-4 and TRBJ2-1; TRBD1 matches at 7 bases. The CDR3 length is 13 residues. The junction had 5 bases not matched to a gene; V was cut back by 5 bases and J by 7 bases. The CDR3 DNA is TGTGCCAGCAGTAACCGGGACAGTAATGAGCAGTTCTTC. Translated, it gives CASSNRDSNEQFF.

V and J are TRBV6-1 and TRBJ2-1; 9 bases are a match to TRBD1. Unmatched junction bases numbered 11, after V lost 5 bases and J lost 9 bases. Germline CDR1 reads MNHNS; CDR2 reads SASEGT. The CDR3 totals 15 residues. The CDR3 bases are TGTGCCAGCAGTCGACCGGGACAGGGAAATCGTGAGCAGTTCTTC. Residues: CASSRPGQGNREQFF.

This clonotype was picked up a small number of times. The rearrangement uses TRBV2 and TRBJ2-6; 7 bases align to TRBD1. With 2 bases clipped from V and 2 bases from J, the junction kept 6 bases outside the gene matches. CDR1 SNHLY and CDR2 FYNNEI come from the germline V gene. This CDR3 region has 17 residues. CDR3 in DNA: TGTGCCAGCAGTGAATGGCAGGGGGTTACTGGGGCCAACGTCCTGACTTTC. Translating gives CASSEWQGVTGANVLTF.

V and J are TRBV9 and TRBJ1-5, with TRBD1 as a possible D gene (5 bases). Trimming cost V 0 bases and J 2 bases, with 6 bases left between them. This CDR3 comprises 14 residues. Germline loops: CDR1 SGDLS, CDR2 YYNGEE. CDR3 DNA: TGTGCCAGCAGCGTAGGAGGGGGCAATCAGCCCCAGCATTTT. Protein sequence: CASSVGGGNQPQHF.

The CDR3 sequence is CASSQGQGHGYTF. The CDR3 DNA reads as TGTGCCAGCAGCCAAGGACAGGGGCATGGCTACACCTTC. The chain carries TRBV11-2 and TRBJ1-2; TRBD1 matches 9 bases. Germline V CDR1 and CDR2: SGHAT, FQNNGV. Trimming removed 5 bases from V and 6 bases from J; junction bases left unmatched: 4. This CDR3 region has 13 residues.

The J gene is TRBJ2-1, the V gene TRBV29-1; tentative D call: TRBD2 (6 bases). Between the trimmed V and J ends, which lost 4 bases and 7 bases, there was a span of 17 bases. The CDR3 is 14 amino acids. The germline gives CDR1 SQVTM, CDR2 ANQGSEA. In DNA form, the CDR3 reads TGCAGCGTTGTATACGGGAGTCGAGGGAATGAGCAGTTCTTC. Translation: CSVVYGSRGNEQFF.